The rows below give T cell receptor beta chains drawn from one sample of a study of Ad26.COV2.S vaccination and SARS-CoV-2 variants. Using immunoSEQ multiplex PCR, the repertoire was profiled, and TCRdb retains in-frame clones only, with some absent. The repertoire includes approximately 340,000 clones, roughly 85% of them detected once, and roughly 3.5% sits in the top ten. The specimen was peripheral blood, collected in a trial of Ad26.COV2.S vaccine versus placebo. These receptors all come from a person between 18 and 60 years old who received the Ad26.COV2.S COVID-19 vaccine or a placebo. Each CDR3 is given with its conserved first and last residue. A D gene is named only where the DNA matches it firmly. Expanded clones are given a class, and other clones once, few, many or no size at all.

d_gene: TRBD1; v_gene: TRBV4-1; abundance: few; j_gene: TRBJ1-2; CDR3aa: CASSQSEGAGGYTF; CDR3nt: TGCGCCAGCAGCCAATCCGAGGGGGCAGGAGGCTACACCTTC
d_gene: -; v_gene: TRBV4-1; abundance: -; j_gene: TRBJ2-3; CDR3aa: CASSPTAPGDTQYF; CDR3nt: TGCGCCAGCAGCCCAACGGCCCCCGGAGATACGCAGTATTTT
d_gene: TRBD2; v_gene: TRBV7-9; abundance: -; j_gene: TRBJ2-1; CDR3aa: CASSYPSGGYNEQFF; CDR3nt: TGTGCCAGCAGCTACCCTAGCGGAGGGTACAATGAGCAGTTCTTC
d_gene: -; v_gene: TRBV5-1; abundance: -; j_gene: TRBJ2-3; CDR3aa: CASSLALWEDTQYF; CDR3nt: TGCGCCAGCAGCTTGGCGCTCTGGGAAGATACGCAGTATTTT
d_gene: -; v_gene: TRBV11-2; abundance: -; j_gene: TRBJ2-3; CDR3aa: CASSLVQPSLDTQYF; CDR3nt: TGTGCCAGCAGCTTAGTTCAACCCTCCTTAGATACGCAGTATTTT
d_gene: TRBD2; v_gene: TRBV7-9; abundance: -; j_gene: TRBJ2-2; CDR3aa: CATRRGGAPTGELFF; CDR3nt: TGTGCCACCCGCCGCGGGGGGGCTCCTACCGGGGAGCTGTTTTTT
d_gene: -; v_gene: TRBV7-9; abundance: once; j_gene: TRBJ2-3; CDR3aa: CASSLLTDTQYF; CDR3nt: TGTGCCAGCAGCTTGCTCACAGATACGCAGTATTTT
d_gene: TRBD1; v_gene: TRBV10-3; abundance: -; j_gene: TRBJ1-3; CDR3aa: CAIKGQGDTIYF; CDR3nt: TGTGCCATCAAGGGACAGGGGGACACCATATATTTT
d_gene: -; v_gene: TRBV5-4; abundance: -; j_gene: TRBJ2-1; CDR3aa: CASSSTGRNEQFF; CDR3nt: TGTGCCAGCAGCTCCACAGGGAGAAATGAGCAGTTCTTC
d_gene: -; v_gene: TRBV30; abundance: -; j_gene: TRBJ1-3; CDR3aa: CAWSPGGSGNTIYF; CDR3nt: TGTGCCTGGAGTCCGGGGGGCTCTGGAAACACCATATATTTT
d_gene: -; v_gene: TRBV2; abundance: -; j_gene: TRBJ1-2; CDR3aa: CAARAAQGDYGYTF; CDR3nt: TGTGCCGCGAGAGCCGCCCAGGGTGACTATGGCTACACCTTC
d_gene: -; v_gene: TRBV7-9; abundance: -; j_gene: TRBJ2-1; CDR3aa: CASSPGGASGIISYNEQFF; CDR3nt: TGTGCCAGCAGCCCAGGGGGGGCTAGCGGTATTATCTCCTACAATGAGCAGTTCTTC
d_gene: -; v_gene: TRBV7-9; abundance: -; j_gene: TRBJ1-2; CDR3aa: CASSIIRDGRYGYTF; CDR3nt: TGTGCCAGCAGCATAATAAGGGACGGGAGGTATGGCTACACCTTC
d_gene: -; v_gene: TRBV5-4; abundance: -; j_gene: TRBJ2-2; CDR3aa: CASRSGTLNTGELFF; CDR3nt: TGTGCCAGCAGGTCCGGGACTCTCAACACCGGGGAGCTGTTTTTT
d_gene: -; v_gene: TRBV6-5; abundance: -; j_gene: TRBJ2-1; CDR3aa: CASSYLGTYGNNEQFF; CDR3nt: TGTGCCAGCAGTTATTTGGGCACATACGGTAACAATGAGCAGTTCTTC
d_gene: TRBD1; v_gene: TRBV10-1; abundance: -; j_gene: TRBJ2-7; CDR3aa: CASSPGTGRYEQYF; CDR3nt: TGCGCCAGCAGTCCCGGGACAGGGAGGTACGAGCAGTACTTC
d_gene: TRBD1; v_gene: TRBV9; abundance: -; j_gene: TRBJ1-6; CDR3aa: CASSVEGQPNSPLHF; CDR3nt: TGTGCCAGCAGCGTAGAGGGACAGCCGAATTCACCCCTCCACTTT
d_gene: -; v_gene: TRBV20-1; abundance: -; j_gene: TRBJ2-7; CDR3aa: CSALNYEQYF; CDR3nt: TGCAGTGCCTTAAACTACGAGCAGTACTTC
d_gene: TRBD1; v_gene: TRBV5-5; abundance: -; j_gene: TRBJ2-1; CDR3aa: CASSFGQGWDNEQFF; CDR3nt: TGTGCCAGCAGCTTTGGACAGGGATGGGACAATGAGCAGTTCTTC
d_gene: -; v_gene: TRBV6-5; abundance: -; j_gene: TRBJ2-7; CDR3aa: CASSWVLRELTYEQYF; CDR3nt: TGTGCCAGCAGTTGGGTCCTTAGGGAACTAACCTACGAGCAGTACTTC